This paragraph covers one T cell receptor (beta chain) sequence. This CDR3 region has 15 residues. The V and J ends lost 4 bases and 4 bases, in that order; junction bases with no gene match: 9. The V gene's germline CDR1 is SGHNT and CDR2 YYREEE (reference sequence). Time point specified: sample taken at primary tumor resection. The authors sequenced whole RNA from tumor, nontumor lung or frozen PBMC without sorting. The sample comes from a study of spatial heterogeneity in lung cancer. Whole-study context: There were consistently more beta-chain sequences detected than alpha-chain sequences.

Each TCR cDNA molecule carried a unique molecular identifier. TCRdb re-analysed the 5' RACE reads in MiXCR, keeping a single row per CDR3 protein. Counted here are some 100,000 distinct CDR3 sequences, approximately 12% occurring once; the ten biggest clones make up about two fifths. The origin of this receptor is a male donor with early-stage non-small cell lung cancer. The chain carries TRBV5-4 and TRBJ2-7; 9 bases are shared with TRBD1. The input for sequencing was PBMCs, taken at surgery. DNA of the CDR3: TGTGCCAGCAGCCCCGCCGGGACAGGGTATTACGAGCAGTACTTC. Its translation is CASSPAGTGYYEQYF.